One and the same sample provided the 10 T cell receptor beta chains below, sequenced in a study of molecular identifiers for immune sequencing clone quantification. TCRdb itself ran the PCR reads through MiXCR, one entry per CDR3 protein. The sample yields about 97,000 distinct CDR3 sequences, approximately 24% seen once. Sequences were obtained from naive CD8+ T cells from blood, with Jurkat cell RNA spiked in. The subset denotes: FACS-sorted CD8+CD4-CCR7+CD45RA+ naive T cells. Receptor source: a human donor in good health. Some libraries in this study had Jurkat cell RNA spiked in.

This clonotype has a count of ten or more. The V and J genes are TRBV6-1 and TRBJ1-1; D ambiguous. CDR1 and CDR2 from the germline V gene are MNHNS and SASEGT. The V and J ends lost 3 bases and 3 bases respectively, with 8 bases between them. The length of the CDR3 is 13 residues. CDR3: CASSDGQYTEAFF. The CDR3 DNA is TGTGCCAGCAGTGACGGTCAATACACTGAAGCTTTCTTT.

This clonotype occurred a few times. The chain uses TRBV5-6 and TRBJ2-7, with 10 bases aligning to TRBD2. The germline gives CDR1 SGHDT, CDR2 YYEEEE. Losses at the gene ends were 1 base for V and 1 base for J; bases not matched to a gene: 11. The length of the CDR3 is 18 residues. DNA of the CDR3: TGTGCCAGCAGCTTGCGGGGGACTAGCGAGACCCCTTCCTACGAGCAGTACTTC. It yields the protein CASSLRGTSETPSYEQYF.

This clonotype was detected many times. The chain links TRBV9 to TRBJ2-4; 8 bases map to TRBD1. The CDR3 contains 15 residues. Unmatched junction bases numbered 8, after V lost 3 bases and J lost 6 bases. Germline V gene lookup returns CDR1 SGDLS and CDR2 YYNGEE. CDR3 sequence reads: CASSAGQGLGNIQYF. In DNA, the CDR3 is TGTGCCAGCAGCGCCGGACAGGGTCTCGGAAACATTCAGTACTTC.

With regard to this clonotype: This clone may be a read error of a much larger clone one base away. The chain carries TRBV20-1 and TRBJ2-1; D unresolved. Germline values: CDR1 DFQATT, CDR2 SNEGSKA (reference sequence). The V end lost 1 base, the J end lost 6 bases, and 13 bases lay between the germline ends. This CDR3 has 14 residues. CDR3 nucleotide sequence: TGCAGTGCTAGAGGAATAGTATACGTCAATGAGCAGTTCTTC. Translation: CSARGIVYVNEQFF.

Of note for this clonotype: A read error may produce the germline difference seen at one junction end. The chain has TRBV27 and TRBJ2-2; 11 bases align to TRBD2. The CDR3 totals 20 residues. Germline V gene lookup returns CDR1 MNHEY and CDR2 SMNVEV (reference sequence). The CDR3 DNA sequence: TGTGCCAGCAGTTTTCTCCGGGTAGCGGGAGGGCCGGGGAACACCAGGGAGCTGTTTTTT. Residues: CASSFLRVAGGPGNTRELFF.

This clonotype was picked up a small number of times. No conserved phenylalanine or tryptophan ends this CDR3, so it is likely a read error. The genes are TRBV7-9 and TRBJ1-1, with 8 positions matching TRBD1. CDR1 and CDR2 from the germline V gene are SEHNR and FQNEAQ (reference sequence). This CDR3 is 21 amino acids long. After removal of 6 bases from V and 1 base from J, the junction contained 25 bases not matched to a gene. CDR3 sequence reads: CASRSPRNRDRTIRRNTEAFL. In DNA, the CDR3 is TGTGCCAGCAGGTCCCCCCGTAATCGGGACAGGACCATCAGACGGAACACTGAAGCTTTCCTT.

At least ten counts were recorded for this clonotype. The chain employs TRBV7-9 and TRBJ1-4; TRBD1 matches at 9 bases. Trimming cost V 7 bases and J 5 bases; bases outside gene matches: 8. The germline gives CDR1 SEHNR, CDR2 FQNEAQ (reference sequence). The CDR3 loop spans 15 amino acids. In nucleotides, the CDR3 is TGTGCCAGCACCCATTTCGGGACAGGGAATGAAAAACTGTTTTTT. It codes for CASTHFGTGNEKLFF.

A remark on this clonotype: A single base separates this from a much larger clone, so it may be a read error. The chain combines TRBV7-9 with TRBJ1-1; D is perhaps TRBD1 (6 bases). This CDR3 comprises 12 residues. Germline V gives CDR1 SEHNR, CDR2 FQNEAQ (reference sequence). V lost 4 bases, J lost 10 bases, and 13 bases lay in between. The CDR3 nucleotides are TGTGCCAGCAGCTCAGCGCAGGGGCCAGCTTTCTTT. It codes for CASSSAQGPAFF.

This clonotype showed up many times. The chain is built from TRBV7-2 and TRBJ2-7; TRBD1 might be the D (5 bases). The CDR3 is 14 amino acids. Trimming took off 1 base at V and 0 bases at J, with 7 bases between the two ends. From germline, CDR1 is SGHTA and CDR2 FQGNSA. CDR3 loop: CASSLDRTSYEQYF. The CDR3, as DNA: TGTGCCAGCAGCTTAGACAGGACCTCCTACGAGCAGTACTTC. Looking up the rest from reference TRBV7-2 and TRBJ2-7 gives the full variable domain: GAGVSQSPSNKVTEKGKDVELRCDPISGHTALYWYRQSLGQGLEFLIYFQGNSAPDKSGLPSDRFSAERTGGSVSTLTIQRTQQEDSAVYLCASSLDRTSYEQYFGPGTRLTVT.

For this clonotype: This clone may be a read error of a much larger clone one base away. The chain joins TRBV6-4 to TRBJ2-3; 8 positions match TRBD1. The CDR3 spans 15 residues. V was clipped by 4 bases and J by 6 bases; unmatched bases: 9. Germline assignment: CDR1 MRHNA and CDR2 SNTAGT. CDR3 bases: TGTGCCAGCAGTGCCTGGGGGACAGGCGTTGATACGCAGTATTTT. Its protein product is CASSAWGTGVDTQYF.